A single sample is the source of the 18 T cell receptor beta chains below, sequenced in a study of PD-L1 blockade in urothelial cancer. This table comes from immunoSEQ multiplex PCR, and its TCRdb copy is limited to in-frame clones, with some not included. Here the sample spans about 110,000 clones, 70% to 85% being singletons. The sequencing here drew on PBMCs, taken around atezolizumab (anti-PD-L1) treatment. These receptors all stem from a man between 50 and 59 years old with urothelial cancer.

V gene TRBV5-1 combines with J gene TRBJ2-5; 7 positions agree with TRBD1. CDR3 size: 15 residues. The germline gives CDR1 SGHRS, CDR2 YFSETQ. V lost 5 bases to trimming and J lost 7 bases; unmatched junction nucleotides: 14. This CDR3 reads CASSKGTDSNPTQYF. The CDR3 nucleotides are TGCGCCAGCAGTAAGGGGACAGACTCTAACCCGACCCAGTACTTC.

V and J are TRBV28 and TRBJ2-7; the D is unclear. Between the trimmed V and J ends, which lost 7 bases and 8 bases, there was a span of 15 bases. The CDR3 sequence is 12 residues long. Germline CDR1 reads MDHEN; CDR2 reads SYDVKM. The CDR3 spells CASNLGARKQYF. In DNA form, the CDR3 reads TGTGCCAGCAATCTTGGTGCCAGGAAGCAGTACTTC.

The chain employs TRBV25-1 and TRBJ2-7; TRBD1 aligns across 8 bases. Germline V lookup: CDR1 MGHDK, CDR2 SYGVNS. The CDR3 totals 13 residues. Germline trimming cut 6 bases from V and 5 bases from J; bases unmatched to any gene: 6. The CDR3 DNA reads as TGTGCCAGCAGGCGGACAGGGTCCCACGAGCAGTACTTC. Translated: CASRRTGSHEQYF.

This sequence joins TRBV15 and TRBJ1-5, with a weak D call TRBD1 (6 bases). Germline V gives CDR1 LNHNV, CDR2 YYDKDF (reference sequence). With 0 bases removed from V and 7 bases from J, the gap between germline ends came to 10 bases. The CDR3 is 14 amino acids. The CDR3 is CATSRDRTVQPQHF. In DNA form, the CDR3 reads TGTGCCACCAGCAGAGACCGGACAGTCCAGCCCCAGCATTTT.

This chain uses TRBV4-1 with TRBJ1-3; D remains unclear. V was pared by 1 base and J by 0 bases, with 7 bases between. Germline loops: CDR1 MGHRA, CDR2 YSYEKL. This CDR3 is 15 amino acids long. CDR3 loop: CASSQVRVSGNTIYF. The CDR3 DNA follows: TGCGCCAGCAGCCAAGTCCGAGTCTCTGGAAACACCATATATTTT.

V and J are TRBV14 and TRBJ2-3; tentatively, D is TRBD1 (6 bases). In germline, CDR1 is SGHDN, CDR2 FVKESK. Trimming pared 6 bases from V and 1 base from J, leaving 20 bases between. This CDR3 has 17 residues. CDR3 sequence reads: CASSPRDTLRGTDTQYF. CDR3 DNA: TGTGCCAGCAGTCCCCGGGACACCCTAAGGGGCACAGATACGCAGTATTTT. The full variable domain, in which reference TRBV14 and TRBJ2-3 provide the parts outside the CDR3, is EAGVTQFPSHSVIEKGQTVTLRCDPISGHDNLYWYRRVMGKEIKFLLHFVKESKQDESGMPNNRFLAERTGGTYSTLKVQPAELEDSGVYFCASSPRDTLRGTDTQYFGPGTRLTVL.

V is TRBV10-3 and J is TRBJ1-6; 9 bases agree with TRBD1. The CDR3 runs 14 residues. CDR1 and CDR2 (germline): ENHRY, SYGVKD. The V segment lost 6 bases and the J segment 7 bases; nucleotides outside the gene matches: 4. In DNA, the CDR3 is TGTGCCATCAGGGACGACAGGGGGAATTCACCCCTCCACTTT. Translated, it gives CAIRDDRGNSPLHF.

This chain joins TRBV7-2 and TRBJ2-2; D unclear. Trimming pared 1 base from V and 0 bases from J, leaving 12 bases between. The germline V gene has CDR1 SGHTA and CDR2 FQGNSA. This CDR3 has 17 amino acids. This chain's CDR3 is CASSLGPRVSNTGELFF. In nucleotides, the CDR3 is TGTGCCAGCAGCTTAGGACCCCGGGTTTCGAACACCGGGGAGCTGTTTTTT.

The V and J genes are TRBV4-2 and TRBJ2-7, with 7 positions matching TRBD2. CDR1 LGHNA and CDR2 YNFKEQ come from the germline V gene. V was clipped by 0 bases and J by 3 bases; unmatched bases: 8. This CDR3 region has 16 residues. The CDR3 loop is CASSQEPGLSFYEQYF. In DNA form, the CDR3 reads TGTGCCAGCAGCCAAGAACCGGGACTATCCTTCTACGAGCAGTACTTC.

The genes are TRBV14 and TRBJ2-1; 12 bases are a match to TRBD2. Germline lookup yields CDR1 SGHDN and CDR2 FVKESK. The CDR3 length is 20 residues. Trimming took 4 bases from V and 0 from J; bases not matched to a gene: 13. CDR3 residues: CASSPTSGRTFYNSYNEQFF. The CDR3 DNA is TGTGCCAGCAGCCCTACTAGCGGGAGGACCTTTTATAACTCCTACAATGAGCAGTTCTTC.

This rearrangement joins TRBV6-1 to TRBJ2-5; TRBD2 is a possible D gene (5 bases). In germline, CDR1 is MNHNS, CDR2 SASEGT. This CDR3 contains 10 residues. Trimming cost V 7 bases and J 5 bases, with 5 bases left between them. The CDR3 region has the DNA TGTGCCAGCACGGGGGAGACCCAGTACTTC. Protein product: CASTGETQYF.

This clone was counted a single time. The chain joins TRBV5-4 to TRBJ2-3; a possible D gene is TRBD1 (8 bases). The CDR3 is made up of 15 amino acids. The germline V gene encodes CDR1 SGHNT and CDR2 YYREEE (reference sequence). Between the trimmed V and J ends, which lost 2 bases and 4 bases, there was a span of 14 bases. The CDR3 here is CASSFQGAGADTQYF. The CDR3 DNA follows: TGTGCCAGCAGCTTCCAGGGGGCGGGAGCAGATACGCAGTATTTT.

The chain links TRBV28 to TRBJ1-2; TRBD1 might be the D (5 bases). Trimming removed 8 bases at V and 3 bases at J, with 19 bases between. CDR1 and CDR2 (germline): MDHEN, SYDVKM. This CDR3 is 15 amino acids long. The CDR3 DNA follows: TGTGCCAGCCACCGCGAGGACAAAACCCACTATGGCTACACCTTC. It is translated as CASHREDKTHYGYTF.

The V and J genes are TRBV2 and TRBJ2-1, with 9 bases that match TRBD2. V was clipped by 7 bases and J by 4 bases; unmatched bases: 8. From germline, CDR1 is SNHLY and CDR2 FYNNEI. This CDR3 comprises 15 residues. CDR3 DNA: TGTGCCAGCAAGGGCCTAGCGGGATGGTACAATGAGCAGTTCTTC. Translation: CASKGLAGWYNEQFF.

The table lists this clone with a few counts. The chain employs TRBV7-8 and TRBJ2-7; D gene unclear. V was trimmed by 1 base and J by 2 bases, leaving 6 bases between them. Germline CDR1 is SGHVS and CDR2 is FQNEAQ. The CDR3 is made up of 13 amino acids. As DNA, the CDR3 is TGTGCCAGCAGCTTAGTCTACGCCTACGAGCAGTACTTC. Amino acids: CASSLVYAYEQYF.

This chain connects TRBV11-3 to TRBJ1-4; 7 bases line up with TRBD1. Germline V gene sequence: CDR1 SGHNT, CDR2 YENEEA. The CDR3 is 13 amino acids. V trimming: 5 bases; J trimming: 8 bases; junction bases outside the gene matches: 5. The CDR3 here is CASSLRQGEKLFF. The CDR3, as DNA: TGTGCCAGCAGCCTGAGACAGGGAGAAAAACTGTTTTTT.

The chain recombines TRBV28 with TRBJ2-3; D is perhaps TRBD1 (6 bases). CDR3 length: 15 amino acids. Germline values: CDR1 MDHEN, CDR2 SYDVKM. Trimming took 6 bases from V and 2 from J, leaving 15 bases between them. The CDR3 loop reads CASRIPGHVTDTQYF. The CDR3 DNA is TGTGCCAGCAGGATCCCGGGACACGTCACAGATACGCAGTATTTT.

This chain uses TRBV27 with TRBJ2-5; 10 bases line up with TRBD2. This CDR3 comprises 16 residues. Germline V CDR1 and CDR2: MNHEY, SMNVEV (reference sequence). Losses at the gene ends were 4 bases for V and 1 base for J; bases not matched to a gene: 6. CDR3 residues: CASSYGLAAAQETQYF. The CDR3, as DNA: TGTGCCAGCAGTTACGGACTAGCGGCGGCCCAAGAGACCCAGTACTTC.